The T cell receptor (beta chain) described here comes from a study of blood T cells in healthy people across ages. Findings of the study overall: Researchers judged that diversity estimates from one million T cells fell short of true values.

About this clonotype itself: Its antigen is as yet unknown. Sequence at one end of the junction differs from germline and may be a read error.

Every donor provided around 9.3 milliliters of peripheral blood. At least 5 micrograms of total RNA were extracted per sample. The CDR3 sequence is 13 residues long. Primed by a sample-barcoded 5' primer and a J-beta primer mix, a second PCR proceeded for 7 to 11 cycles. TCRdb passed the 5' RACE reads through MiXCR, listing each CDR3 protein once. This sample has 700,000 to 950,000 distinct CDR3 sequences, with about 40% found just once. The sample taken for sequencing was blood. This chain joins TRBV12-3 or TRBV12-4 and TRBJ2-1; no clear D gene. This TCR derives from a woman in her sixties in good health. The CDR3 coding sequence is TGTGCCGGCAGTTTCTACTCAGACAATGAGCAGTTCTTC. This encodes CAGSFYSDNEQFF.